One sample yielded the 26 T cell receptor beta chains listed below, sequenced in a study of blood T cell repertoires in COVID-19 (TCRdb year 2020). Library prep was done by the immunoSEQ multiplex PCR assay. Held by TCRdb, this immuneACCESS table contains in-frame sequences only and omits some clones. Under half of the omission traces to an unresolved V gene where checked; the cause of the rest is unknown. In this sample the table shows roughly 250,000 clones, about 90% of which occur a single time. 3% to 4.5% of the sample is in the top ten clones. The sequenced sample was peripheral blood. All receptors derive from a woman aged 35 to 49 with acute or convalescent COVID-19.

This chain uses TRBV30 with TRBJ2-1; TRBD2 aligns across 14 bases. The length of the CDR3 is 16 residues. CDR1 GTSNPN and CDR2 SVGIG come from the germline V gene (reference sequence). Trimming cost V 3 bases and J 6 bases; bases outside gene matches: 7. The CDR3 loop reads CAWSGSTSGGGNEQFF. CDR3 DNA: TGTGCCTGGAGCGGGTCGACTAGCGGGGGGGGCAATGAGCAGTTCTTC.

This clone was seen more than once but under ten times. V gene TRBV19 combines with J gene TRBJ1-5; 8 bases are a match to TRBD1. The CDR3 covers 15 residues. Germline V gene lookup returns CDR1 LNHDA and CDR2 SQIVND (reference sequence). V gave up 5 bases and J gave up 5 bases; unmatched junction bases: 8. For the CDR3, the DNA is TGTGCCAGTAGTCAAAGGACAGGGACTCATCAGCCCCAGCATTTT. Its translation: CASSQRTGTHQPQHF.

This chain links TRBV7-9 with TRBJ1-4; D might be TRBD1 (5 bases). The CDR3 has 16 residues. V was trimmed by 1 base and J by 0 bases, leaving 9 bases between them. Germline values: CDR1 SEHNR, CDR2 FQNEAQ (reference sequence). CDR3 in amino acids: CASSLEGAPTNEKLFF. For the CDR3, the DNA is TGTGCCAGCAGCTTAGAAGGGGCCCCAACTAATGAAAAACTGTTTTTT.

Only a few counts were recorded for this clone. This sequence joins TRBV18 and TRBJ2-7, with D possibly matching TRBD1 (5 bases). Germline CDR1 reads KGHSH; CDR2 reads LQKENI. The CDR3 runs 15 residues. V lost 3 bases and J lost 2, with 14 bases in between. CDR3 nucleotide sequence: TGTGCCAGCTCACCCCTAGAAACAGGTACCTACGAGCAGTACGTC. Protein product: CASSPLETGTYEQYV.

This sequence joins TRBV5-1 and TRBJ2-4; 15 nucleotides agree with TRBD2. The CDR3 totals 20 residues. The V and J ends lost 0 bases and 0 bases, in that order; junction bases with no gene match: 7. The germline V gene encodes CDR1 SGHRS and CDR2 YFSETQ. In nucleotides, the CDR3 is TGCGCCAGCAGCTTGGCAGGACTAGCGGGGGGGCTTCTAGCCAAAAACATTCAGTACTTC. It is translated as CASSLAGLAGGLLAKNIQYF.

V and J are TRBV6-5 and TRBJ1-2; D unresolved. The ends were cut back, 2 bases at V and 3 bases at J, with 7 bases in the middle. The CDR3 sequence is 13 residues long. Germline CDR1 MNHEY, CDR2 SVGAGI. The CDR3 sequence: CASSYVQDYGYTF. The CDR3 nucleotides are TGTGCCAGCAGTTACGTCCAGGACTATGGCTACACCTTC.

J is TRBJ1-5 and V is TRBV11-2; D not certain. The V and J ends lost 5 bases and 6 bases respectively, with 11 bases between them. The CDR3 is 13 residues long. CDR1 SGHAT and CDR2 FQNNGV come from the germline V gene. DNA for the CDR3: TGTGCCAGCAGCCCAAGCGGTAGTCAGCCCCAGCATTTT. It encodes CASSPSGSQPQHF.

The V and J genes are TRBV9 and TRBJ2-5; TRBD1 matches 8 bases. The germline V gene has CDR1 SGDLS and CDR2 YYNGEE. The CDR3 is 15 amino acids. Unmatched junction bases numbered 7, after V lost 4 bases and J lost 2 bases. The CDR3 DNA follows: TGTGCCAGCAGCCGACAGGGGCTCTCGCAAGAGACCCAGTACTTC. Translating it yields CASSRQGLSQETQYF.

This clone was found a few times. The rearrangement joins TRBV4-2 to TRBJ2-5; 7 nucleotides align to TRBD1. Germline loops: CDR1 LGHNA, CDR2 YNFKEQ. V shed 2 bases and J 6 bases; nucleotides not matched to a gene: 15. The CDR3 loop spans 17 amino acids. CDR3 DNA sequence: TGTGCCAGCAGCCAATGGGGTGAGGGGGCTGAAGTGAAGACCCAGTACTTC. The encoded protein is CASSQWGEGAEVKTQYF.

The rearrangement joins TRBV15 to TRBJ2-5; 8 positions match TRBD2. With V trimmed by 4 bases and J by 5 bases, 9 bases remained unmatched. Germline CDR1 is LNHNV and CDR2 is YYDKDF (reference sequence). The CDR3 runs 15 residues. In DNA form, the CDR3 reads TGTGCCACCAGCAATCCTAGCGGGTTCGCGGAGACCCAGTACTTC. This gives the protein CATSNPSGFAETQYF.

Here the CDR3 reads CASIVAGAVNTEAFF. The CDR3 coding sequence is TGTGCCAGCATAGTGGCAGGGGCGGTGAACACTGAAGCTTTCTTT. The chain recombines TRBV2 with TRBJ1-1; TRBD1 might be the D (6 bases). The CDR3 runs to 15 residues. Trimming stripped 7 bases from V and 0 bases from J, with 15 bases between. Germline V gene data show CDR1 as SNHLY and CDR2 as FYNNEI.

The CDR3 bases are TGTGCCAGCAACCGGGACACCGGGACGCAGTACGTC. Encoded protein: CASNRDTGTQYV. The chain links TRBV6-5 to TRBJ2-7; tentatively, D is TRBD1 (6 bases). Germline V gene data show CDR1 as MNHEY and CDR2 as SVGAGI. V lost 7 bases and J 9 bases, leaving 16 bases between the germline ends. The CDR3 contains 12 residues.

The chain joins TRBV5-1 to TRBJ1-2; 10 bases agree with TRBD1. Germline CDR1 reads SGHRS; CDR2 reads YFSETQ. With 4 bases clipped from V and 13 bases from J, the junction kept 7 bases outside the gene matches. This CDR3 is 12 amino acids long. CDR3: CASSGTGEYLTF. In DNA form, the CDR3 reads TGCGCCAGCAGCGGGACAGGGGAATATCTCACCTTC.

For the CDR3, the DNA is TGTGCCAGCAGTTCCGGGACACTCGGAAAACTGTTTTTT. Amino acid sequence: CASSSGTLGKLFF. The rearrangement uses TRBV2 and TRBJ1-4; TRBD1 might be the D (6 bases). Germline loops: CDR1 SNHLY, CDR2 FYNNEI. The CDR3 is 13 amino acids. The V gene lost 5 bases and the J gene lost 10 bases, with 14 bases spanning the gap.

This chain links TRBV2 with TRBJ1-2, with 8 bases aligning to TRBD1. Germline V gene lookup returns CDR1 SNHLY and CDR2 FYNNEI. The CDR3 is made up of 14 amino acids. V shed 4 bases, J shed 4 bases, and the junction held 5 bases outside the gene matches. The CDR3 DNA reads TGTGCCAGCAGTGGAAGACAGGGGAGCTATGGCTACACCTTC. Protein product: CASSGRQGSYGYTF.

The chain employs TRBV3-1 (or the pseudogene TRBV3-2) and TRBJ2-1; maybe TRBD2 (6 bases). Trimming left V 3 bases short and J 8 bases short, with 17 bases between. The CDR3 runs 15 residues. Germline V CDR1 and CDR2: LGHDT, YNNKEL (reference sequence). The CDR3 reads CASSHFGGPLDEQFF. In DNA, the CDR3 is TGTGCCAGCAGCCATTTTGGAGGGCCCCTCGATGAGCAGTTCTTC.

A word on this clone: Mismatch with germline at one junction end may stem from a read error. This sequence joins TRBV12-3 or TRBV12-4 and TRBJ2-2, with D unclear. The CDR3 extends over 13 amino acids. The CDR3 spells CASGFGHDGELFF. The CDR3 bases are TGTGCCAGCGGTTTTGGGCACGACGGGGAGCTGTTTTTT.

V gene TRBV2 combines with J gene TRBJ1-1; TRBD1 matches 12 bases. Losses at the gene ends were 5 bases for V and 6 bases for J; bases not matched to a gene: 10. This CDR3 comprises 16 residues. CDR1 SNHLY and CDR2 FYNNEI come from the germline V gene. As DNA, the CDR3 is TGTGCCAGCAGTTCGGGACAGGGGGCGCTTGGTTCTGAAGCTTTCTTT. Its protein is CASSSGQGALGSEAFF.

This clone was seen a single time. This rearrangement joins TRBV5-4 to TRBJ2-5; no clear D. The CDR3 covers 13 residues. V lost 0 bases and J 8 bases, leaving 11 bases between the germline ends. In germline, CDR1 is SGHNT, CDR2 YYREEE (reference sequence). DNA for the CDR3: TGTGCCAGCAGCTTGGATATTGTGGGCACCCAGTACTTC. Encoded protein: CASSLDIVGTQYF.

This chain links TRBV19 with TRBJ1-6, with 7 bases lining up with TRBD1. The V and J ends lost 9 bases and 2 bases, in that order; junction bases with no gene match: 10. The CDR3 totals 16 residues. Germline loops: CDR1 LNHDA, CDR2 SQIVND (reference sequence). CDR3 DNA sequence: TGTGCCAGCTCGAAGAAGGGGGCCGCCTATAATTCACCCCTCCACTTT. This sequence encodes CASSKKGAAYNSPLHF. The whole variable domain, remainder taken from reference TRBV19 and TRBJ1-6, is DGGITQSPKYLFRKEGQNVTLSCEQNLNHDAMYWYRQDPGQGLRLIYYSQIVNDFQKGDIAEGYSVSREKKESFPLTVTSAQKNPTAFYLCASSKKGAAYNSPLHFGNGTRLTVT.

The chain couples TRBV5-1 to TRBJ1-1, with TRBD1 matching over 9 bases. The CDR3 totals 17 residues. V gave up 0 bases and J gave up 1 base; unmatched junction bases: 7. Germline CDR1 and CDR2: SGHRS and YFSETQ. CDR3 protein: CASSLVDRGERNTEAFF. The CDR3 DNA reads TGCGCCAGCAGCTTGGTCGACAGGGGGGAGAGGAACACTGAAGCTTTCTTT.

In this sample, this clone turned up once. The rearrangement joins TRBV6-2 or TRBV6-3 to TRBJ1-4; 7 nucleotides agree with TRBD1. Germline V gene data show CDR1 as MNHEY and CDR2 as SVGEGT. V shed 2 bases, J shed 5 bases, and the junction held 5 bases outside the gene matches. The CDR3 is made up of 15 amino acids. The CDR3 region has the DNA TGTGCCAGCAGTTACGCGGGACAGTTAAATGAAAAACTGTTTTTT. It translates to CASSYAGQLNEKLFF.

The J gene is TRBJ1-1, the V gene TRBV9, with a tentative D call TRBD1 (5 bases). Trimming removed 0 bases from V and 5 bases from J, with 17 bases in between. This CDR3 region has 16 residues. CDR1 SGDLS and CDR2 YYNGEE come from the germline V gene. The CDR3 here is CASSVGGFGGGTEAFF. The CDR3 DNA reads TGTGCCAGCAGCGTAGGAGGTTTTGGGGGAGGAACTGAAGCTTTCTTT.

The chain is built from TRBV15 and TRBJ2-1, with 10 nucleotides matching TRBD2. The length of the CDR3 is 18 residues. J was trimmed by 9 bases and V by 3 bases; bases with no gene match: 17. Per the germline V gene, CDR1 is LNHNV and CDR2 is YYDKDF (reference sequence). The CDR3 reads CATSRVAFGTSVRAEQFF. CDR3 coding DNA: TGTGCCACCAGCAGGGTCGCGTTCGGGACTAGCGTCCGGGCTGAGCAGTTCTTC.

This clone was seen more than once but under ten times. V is TRBV7-9 and J is TRBJ2-3; a weak D match, TRBD2 (6 bases). This CDR3 spans 16 amino acids. Germline V gene data show CDR1 as SEHNR and CDR2 as FQNEAQ (reference sequence). V lost 5 bases and J lost 0, with 15 bases in between. The DNA of the CDR3 is TGTGCCAGCAGCCTCGACTTAGCGGAGAGCACAGATACGCAGTATTTT. It is translated as CASSLDLAESTDTQYF.

This clone was found once. This rearrangement joins TRBV6-5 to TRBJ1-3; D perhaps matches TRBD1 (5 bases). The CDR3 has 14 amino acids. V was pared by 2 bases and J by 4 bases, with 9 bases between. From germline, CDR1 is MNHEY and CDR2 SVGAGI. The CDR3 is CASSYLGLGNTIYF. The CDR3, as DNA: TGTGCCAGCAGTTACCTGGGACTGGGAAACACCATATATTTT.